Described below is a single T cell receptor (beta chain) sequence and its context. What it binds is unknown. The V segment lost 5 bases and the J segment 5 bases; nucleotides outside the gene matches: 14. The length of the CDR3 is 16 residues. CDR1 and CDR2 from the germline V gene are MNHEY and SVGEGT. A single record per CDR3 protein comes from TCRdb applying MiXCR to the reads. Found here are 300,000 or so distinct CDR3 sequences, about a quarter of them singletons; the top ten hold approximately 15%. These data are taken from a study of T cell repertoires in cytomegalovirus infection. Findings of the study overall: Of the TCR beta families, the public ones yielded a cumulative frequency that identified carriers of CMV plus the relevant HLA.

The sequence came from a human donor in good health (CMV status not recorded). Some clones in this sample may be carry-over from other donors' samples. The chain recombines TRBV6-2 or TRBV6-3 with TRBJ1-1, with 7 bases identical to TRBD1. Sample: PBMCs. This CDR3 is CASSPGTVGIGTEAFF. In DNA form, the CDR3 reads TGTGCCAGCAGTCCCGGGACAGTGGGAATAGGGACTGAAGCTTTCTTT.